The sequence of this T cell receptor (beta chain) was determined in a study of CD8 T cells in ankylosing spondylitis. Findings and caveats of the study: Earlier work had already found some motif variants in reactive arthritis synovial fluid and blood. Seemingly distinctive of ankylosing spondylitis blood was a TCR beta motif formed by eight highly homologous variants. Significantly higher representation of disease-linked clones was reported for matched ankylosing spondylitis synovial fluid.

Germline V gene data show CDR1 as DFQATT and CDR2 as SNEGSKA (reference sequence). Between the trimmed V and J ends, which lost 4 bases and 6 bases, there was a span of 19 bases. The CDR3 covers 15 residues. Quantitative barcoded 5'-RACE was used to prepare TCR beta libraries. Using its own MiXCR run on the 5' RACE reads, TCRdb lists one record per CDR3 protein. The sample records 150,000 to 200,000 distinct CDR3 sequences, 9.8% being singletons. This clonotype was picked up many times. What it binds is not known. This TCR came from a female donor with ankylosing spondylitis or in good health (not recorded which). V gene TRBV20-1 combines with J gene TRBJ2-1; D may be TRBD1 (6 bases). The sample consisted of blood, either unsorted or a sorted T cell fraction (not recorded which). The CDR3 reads CSATTVGAVFNEQFF. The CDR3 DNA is TGCAGTGCTACCACGGTGGGGGCCGTCTTCAATGAGCAGTTCTTC.